The clone carrying this TCR beta chain was recorded once. This sample is part of a study of blood T cell repertoires in COVID-19. Source study methods: Estimation of nucleated cell counts was performed using reference gene primer amplification. Only in-frame clones appear in the TCRdb table, and some are missing; sequencing was by immunoSEQ multiplex PCR. The DNA was the basis for D and trimming; V, J and clone size are from that table. The sample consists of under 130,000 clones, less than 90% of them appearing once. The sequence was obtained from a human donor in a cohort sampled during active COVID-19. The source material was peripheral blood.

CDR3 region: CASSFYSGNTEAFF. For the CDR3, the DNA is TGTGCCAGCAGTTTCTATTCAGGGAACACTGAAGCTTTCTTT. The chain combines TRBV27 with TRBJ1-1, with D uncertain. V lost 3 bases, J lost 1 base, and 9 bases lay in between. Germline-derived CDR1 and CDR2 are MNHEY and SMNVEV (reference sequence). This CDR3 spans 14 amino acids.